This TCR beta chain derives from a study of tumor-infiltrating lymphocytes in primary liver carcinoma listed by TCRdb under 2017. Concerning the study at large: Between November 2015 and March 2016, a few patients in China with histopathologically diagnosed primary liver carcinoma had surgical resection. Reproducibility between technical replicate repertoires was high, with correlation coefficients above 0.98 and mean shared-clone rates about 0.9. TCRbeta repertoire sequencing covered 35 or so specimens from 5 patients: 25 tumor regions, 5 adjacent noncancerous liver tissues and 5 peripheral blood samples. Roughly 3.5 to 7.5 million productive TCRbeta reads were obtained per sample, and no significant difference in read depth was found between tissue types. The five patients had tumors staged T1-T3 N0M0, with maximum diameters ranging from roughly 4.2 to 10 cm. Of the five patients, three men and two women aged 30 to 69 years, four had hepatocellular carcinoma and one had combined HCC and intrahepatic cholangiocarcinoma. Across five regions of each liver tumor, along with adjacent normal tissue and blood, the study brought together TCRbeta repertoire sequencing, expression microarrays and whole-exome sequencing. What the research found in general, with its limitations: Because only the TCR beta chain was sequenced and unpaired alpha chains were not captured, true repertoire diversity is likely underestimated. Consistent with antigen-driven expansion, pairs of tumor regions showed higher repertoire overlap (mean roughly 35%) than either tumor-adjacent pairs (roughly 17%) or tumor-blood pairs (roughly 15%). The study included only five patients, and the authors note findings should be validated in a larger study. A significantly larger repertoire fraction was made up by the top 250 clones in tumors than in blood (p = 0.039). Comparison of CD4+ and CD8+ T cell repertoires was precluded by the use of bulk unsorted samples.

TRIzol reagent was used to extract blood RNA from unsorted whole blood, while the DNeasy Blood & Tissue kit provided the germline DNA. At the time of sampling, the patients had chronic HBV infection and had not received any treatment. Before surgery, approximately 3.6 milliliters of peripheral blood were drawn into K2EDTA tubes. Using a constant-region primer and ProtoScript II reverse transcriptase, TCRbeta-specific cDNA was reverse-transcribed from roughly 460 ng total RNA. TCRbeta libraries were built with three nested multiplex PCR rounds, a slightly modified ARM-PCR procedure. Multiplex TRBV1-TRBV30 forward primers and a Cbeta reverse primer were used in the first two PCR rounds, each of which was run for around 10 cycles. Sample barcodes and Illumina adapters were added in a final 25-cycle PCR with Deep VentR polymerase. Before sequencing, amplicons between 200 and 500 bp were purified from gel using a QIAquick gel extraction kit. An Illumina HiSeq 2500 was used to sequence the TCRbeta amplicons with 250-bp paired-end reads. Regarding the original processing steps: Trimmomatic v0.33 was used to quality-trim the reads, and FLASH v1.2.11 was used to merge paired reads so that full CDR3 sequences could be recovered. V, D and J germline segments were assigned to the rearranged TCRbeta sequences by MiGEC v1.2.1b. Clonotype statistics, along with Shannon-Wiener diversity indices, were calculated using VDJtools v1.0.0. Except for diversity analysis, only the 250 most abundant clonotypes of each sample were used in subsequent analyses to reduce sampling bias. TCRdb reworked the public reads: Q25 trimming with fastp, MiXCR clone assembly, productive beta chains retained. Rows with one shared CDR3 protein collapse into an entry with the most common genes and DNA. What appears here as the V and J calls and clone size reflects TCRdb's work, not the paper's. Counted in this sample were fewer than 350,000 distinct CDR3 sequences; approximately 60% of them appeared once. The ten largest account for approximately 9% of the sample.

V and J are trimmed by 10 bases and 5 bases, and the gene matches miss 10 bases of the junction. From the cysteine up to the phenylalanine, the CDR3 has a length of 14 residues. The entry retains the CDR3 DNA only, 42 bases that are in frame from base 1. CDR1 and CDR2 were assigned from the germline V gene as ENHRY and SYGVKD. This clonotype was picked up a small number of times. Its antigen is not yet known. One base away there is no much larger clone; base qualities are not given. This clonotype originated in a man aged 40-55 years with primary liver carcinoma and hepatitis B virus infection. The sequencing input was peripheral blood. The sequence is built from TRBV10-3 and TRBJ1-4, and 7 bases in between align with TRBD1. The DNA reads TGTGCCAGCTGGGAGGGACAGCGAAATGAAAAACTGTTTTTT. Its translation is CASWEGQRNEKLFF.